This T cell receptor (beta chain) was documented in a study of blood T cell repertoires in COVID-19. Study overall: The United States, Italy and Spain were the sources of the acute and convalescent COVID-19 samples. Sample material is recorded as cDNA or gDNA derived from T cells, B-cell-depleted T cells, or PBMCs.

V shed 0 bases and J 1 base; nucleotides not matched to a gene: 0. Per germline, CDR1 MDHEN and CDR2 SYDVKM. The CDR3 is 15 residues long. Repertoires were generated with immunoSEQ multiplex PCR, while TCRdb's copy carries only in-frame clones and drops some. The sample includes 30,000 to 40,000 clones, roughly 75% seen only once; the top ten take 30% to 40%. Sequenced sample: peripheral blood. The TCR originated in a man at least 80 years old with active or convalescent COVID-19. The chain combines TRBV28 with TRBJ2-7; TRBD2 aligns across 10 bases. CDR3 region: CASSLWGLASYEQYF. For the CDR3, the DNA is TGTGCCAGCAGTTTATGGGGACTAGCGTCCTACGAGCAGTACTTC.